These 11 T cell receptor beta chains were sequenced from one sample in a study of blood T cell repertoires in COVID-19. TCRdb keeps only in-frame clones here, not all; method: immunoSEQ multiplex PCR. The table records just over 150,000 clones, about 85% of them present only once. The sequenced material came from peripheral blood. The receptors were sampled from a human donor with acute or convalescent COVID-19. The donor label of this sample is uncertain.

Here the CDR3 DNA reads TGTGCCAGCCAAGTTCTTGAGGGGAACACTGAAGCTTTCTTT. It encodes CASQVLEGNTEAFF. The rearrangement joins TRBV7-9 to TRBJ1-1; D unclear. V gave up 8 bases and J gave up 1 base, with 14 bases separating them. From germline, CDR1 is SEHNR and CDR2 FQNEAQ (reference sequence). The CDR3 covers 14 residues.

The chain carries TRBV7-2 and TRBJ2-3; 9 bases are shared with TRBD2. The germline gives CDR1 SGHTA, CDR2 FQGNSA. V lost 3 bases and J lost 1; bases outside the gene matches: 2. The CDR3 contains 15 residues. The CDR3 nucleotides are TGTGCCAGCAGCTTGGGCGGGGGGGGCACAGATACGCAGTATTTT. This codes for CASSLGGGGTDTQYF.

V is TRBV14 and J is TRBJ1-1; no firm D call. The CDR3 is 11 amino acids. V was shortened by 1 base and J by 10 bases, with 7 bases between the two germline ends. Per the germline V gene, CDR1 is SGHDN and CDR2 is FVKESK. CDR3 in DNA: TGTGCCAGCAGCCAAGGACGGGGAGCTTTCTTT. Translated: CASSQGRGAFF.

The V gene is TRBV19, the J gene TRBJ1-1, with 10 nucleotides matching TRBD1. The CDR3 spans 16 residues. Trimming took 5 bases from V and 1 from J; bases not matched to a gene: 7. The germline V gene encodes CDR1 LNHDA and CDR2 SQIVND (reference sequence). CDR3 residues: CASSARDRGWNTEAFF. DNA for the CDR3: TGTGCCAGTAGTGCCCGGGACAGGGGATGGAACACTGAAGCTTTCTTT.

V and J are TRBV5-4 and TRBJ1-3, with D possibly being TRBD1 (5 bases). The CDR3 extends over 15 amino acids. Germline V gives CDR1 SGHNT, CDR2 YYREEE (reference sequence). The ends were cut back, 4 bases at V and 3 bases at J, with 14 bases in the middle. CDR3: CASSRGGADGNTIYF. Here the CDR3 DNA reads TGTGCCAGCAGCCGAGGTGGGGCGGATGGAAACACCATATATTTT.

The chain carries TRBV2 and TRBJ1-2, with 7 bases matching TRBD1. V lost 6 bases to trimming and J lost 1 base; unmatched junction nucleotides: 5. The CDR3 covers 14 residues. Germline lookup yields CDR1 SNHLY and CDR2 FYNNEI. The CDR3 DNA is TGTGCCAGCAGCCGGGACAGCCTTAACTATGGCTACACCTTC. It yields the protein CASSRDSLNYGYTF.

This chain joins TRBV11-2 and TRBJ1-2; tentative D call: TRBD1 (6 bases). The CDR3 runs to 14 residues. Germline loops: CDR1 SGHAT, CDR2 FQNNGV. V was cut by 3 bases and J by 3 bases, with 11 bases left in between. CDR3 amino acids: CASSFRGADYGYTF. CDR3 sequence (DNA): TGTGCCAGCAGCTTCAGGGGCGCGGACTATGGCTACACCTTC.

The gene calls are TRBV9 and TRBJ1-3, with 7 bases that match TRBD1. Germline V gene sequence: CDR1 SGDLS, CDR2 YYNGEE. The CDR3 loop spans 15 amino acids. V shed 4 bases and J 3 bases; nucleotides not matched to a gene: 7. The CDR3 coding sequence is TGTGCCAGCAGCACAAGTGGACAGGTTGGAAACACCATATATTTT. This codes for CASSTSGQVGNTIYF.

The J gene is TRBJ2-7, the V gene TRBV3-1 (or the pseudogene TRBV3-2); 13 nucleotides agree with TRBD2. CDR3 length: 17 residues. J lost 5 bases, V lost 1 base, and 8 bases had no gene match. From germline, CDR1 is LGHDT and CDR2 YNNKEL (reference sequence). The CDR3 sequence: CASSQGPPGTSGNEQYF. The CDR3 nucleotides read TGTGCCAGCAGCCAAGGCCCTCCCGGGACTAGCGGGAACGAGCAGTACTTC.

The V gene is TRBV7-3, the J gene TRBJ2-1; D is ambiguous. Between the trimmed V and J ends, which lost 5 bases and 4 bases, there was a span of 18 bases. Germline V gene lookup returns CDR1 SGHTA and CDR2 FQGTGA. The CDR3 extends over 16 amino acids. The CDR3 DNA reads as TGTGCCAGCAGCCTAAATCCGGGTCATAGTTACAATGAGCAGTTCTTC. Protein product: CASSLNPGHSYNEQFF.

This chain connects TRBV7-9 to TRBJ2-7, with 9 bases fitting TRBD2. Germline loops: CDR1 SEHNR, CDR2 FQNEAQ (reference sequence). CDR3 length: 19 amino acids. Trimming cost V 5 bases and J 3 bases; bases outside gene matches: 20. The CDR3 protein is CASSPGLARRGTSSYEQYF. The CDR3 bases are TGTGCCAGCAGCCCGGGCTTGGCGCGGCGCGGGACTAGCAGCTACGAGCAGTACTTC.